This entry lists 21 T cell receptor beta chains sequenced from one sample in a study of OX40 agonist ivuxolimab in advanced cancers. The table came from immunoSEQ multiplex PCR; TCRdb's copy has only in-frame clones and leaves some out. The table has fewer than 120,000 clones, around nine tenths seen once; the top ten hold 0.27%. Sequencing was performed on CD4+ or CD8+ T cells sorted from blood, taken in a trial of the OX40 agonist ivuxolimab. The receptor source for this set is an adult with an advanced solid tumor such as melanoma, head and neck, liver or kidney cancer.

V gene TRBV7-2 combines with J gene TRBJ2-1; TRBD2 matches 7 bases. Germline values: CDR1 SGHTA, CDR2 FQGNSA. Trimming took 4 bases from V and 4 from J; bases not matched to a gene: 7. The CDR3 runs to 15 residues. The CDR3 region has the DNA TGTGCCAGCAGCTCGACTAGCTACTCATACAATGAGCAGTTCTTC. As protein: CASSSTSYSYNEQFF. Together with reference TRBV7-2 and TRBJ2-1, the CDR3 gives the full variable domain: GAGVSQSPSNKVTEKGKDVELRCDPISGHTALYWYRQSLGQGLEFLIYFQGNSAPDKSGLPSDRFSAERTGGSVSTLTIQRTQQEDSAVYLCASSSTSYSYNEQFFGPGTRLTVL.

The CDR3 sequence is CASAGSIGNTIYF. The CDR3 DNA reads TGTGCCAGCGCAGGGTCTATAGGAAACACCATATATTTT. The rearrangement joins TRBV6-6 to TRBJ1-3; tentative D call: TRBD1 (5 bases). V shed 8 bases and J shed 4 bases, with 12 bases lying between them. The V gene's germline CDR1 is MNHNY and CDR2 SVGAGI (reference sequence). CDR3 length: 13 residues.

This chain joins TRBV6-6 and TRBJ1-3, with a weak D call TRBD1 (6 bases). The germline V gene encodes CDR1 MNHNY and CDR2 SVGAGI (reference sequence). The CDR3 has 16 amino acids. Between the trimmed V and J ends, which lost 6 bases and 0 bases, there was a span of 15 bases. Here the CDR3 DNA reads TGTGCCAGCAGGACCCAAGACAGGTTCTCTGGAAACACCATATATTTT. Encoded protein: CASRTQDRFSGNTIYF.

The chain recombines TRBV7-2 with TRBJ2-7; D is possibly TRBD2 (6 bases). The V end lost 5 bases, the J end lost 0 bases, and 14 bases lay between the germline ends. CDR1 SGHTA and CDR2 FQGNSA come from the germline V gene. The CDR3 spans 15 residues. CDR3 residues: CASSLSGGFSYEQYF. The CDR3 DNA reads TGTGCCAGCAGCCTATCCGGAGGGTTCTCCTACGAGCAGTACTTC. Full variable domain (remainder filled in from reference TRBV7-2 and TRBJ2-7): GAGVSQSPSNKVTEKGKDVELRCDPISGHTALYWYRQSLGQGLEFLIYFQGNSAPDKSGLPSDRFSAERTGGSVSTLTIQRTQQEDSAVYLCASSLSGGFSYEQYFGPGTRLTVT.

The chain links TRBV7-9 to TRBJ1-2; 7 bases line up with TRBD1. J gave up 5 bases and V 2 bases, and 17 bases lay outside the gene matches. CDR1 is SEHNR, CDR2 FQNEAQ, per germline (reference sequence). The CDR3 is 18 amino acids. CDR3 loop: CASSLRIGSLGQAYGYTF. In nucleotides, the CDR3 is TGTGCCAGCAGCTTAAGGATTGGATCCCTAGGACAGGCGTATGGCTACACCTTC.

This clone was found a few times. This sequence joins TRBV2 and TRBJ2-6; D is unresolved. Looked up from germline, CDR1 is SNHLY and CDR2 is FYNNEI. The CDR3 covers 16 residues. The germline V and J ends were trimmed by 7 bases and 0 bases, with 13 bases remaining between them. CDR3 amino acids: CASNSRLFSGANVLTF. The CDR3 DNA reads as TGTGCCAGCAACTCCCGTTTGTTCTCTGGGGCCAACGTCCTGACTTTC.

The chain carries TRBV30 and TRBJ1-2, with TRBD1 matching 8 bases. V was pared by 0 bases and J by 8 bases, with 5 bases of the junction left unmatched. This CDR3 spans 13 amino acids. Germline-derived CDR1 and CDR2 are GTSNPN and SVGIG (reference sequence). CDR3 region: CAWSVTGGSGYTF. In DNA form, the CDR3 reads TGTGCCTGGAGTGTCACAGGGGGAAGCGGCTACACCTTC. Combining the CDR3 with reference TRBV30 and TRBJ1-2 gives the whole variable domain SQTIHQWPATLVQPVGSPLSLECTVEGTSNPNLYWYRQAAGRGLQLLFYSVGIGQISSEVPQNLSASRPQDRQFILSSKKLLLSDSGFYLCAWSVTGGSGYTFGSGTRLTVV.

The CDR3 bases are TGTGCCAGCAGTATCGGACAGGGGCACACTGAAGCTTTCTTT. Protein: CASSIGQGHTEAFF. The rearrangement links TRBV6-1 to TRBJ1-1; 9 bases align to TRBD1. This CDR3 is 14 amino acids long. V lost 5 bases and J lost 3; bases outside the gene matches: 4. Germline V gene lookup returns CDR1 MNHNS and CDR2 SASEGT.

The rearrangement uses TRBV7-2 and TRBJ1-2; no clear D. V was shortened by 5 bases and J by 2 bases, with 18 bases between the two germline ends. This CDR3 region has 16 residues. CDR1 and CDR2 from the germline V gene are SGHTA and FQGNSA. CDR3 nucleotides: TGTGCCAGCAGCCCAGACTTCTCTACAGCGAACTATGGCTACACCTTC. Its protein product is CASSPDFSTANYGYTF.

This chain joins TRBV6-5 and TRBJ2-7; no clear D. CDR1 is MNHEY and CDR2 is SVGAGI in the germline V gene. V lost 10 bases to trimming and J lost 7 bases, with 11 bases between them. CDR3 length: 10 amino acids. Here the CDR3 DNA reads TGTGCCACCGCCCATTGGGAGCAGTACTTC. As protein: CATAHWEQYF.

This clone was seen once. The chain has TRBV5-1 and TRBJ2-5; D not resolved. Deletions cut 1 base from V and 5 bases from J, with 15 bases between. Germline lookup yields CDR1 SGHRS and CDR2 YFSETQ. The CDR3 is 15 residues long. CDR3 DNA: TGCGCCAGCAGCTTGAGAGGCCCGGGTGACGAGACCCAGTACTTC. It yields the protein CASSLRGPGDETQYF.

The genes are TRBV18 and TRBJ1-2; D possibly corresponds to TRBD1 (6 bases). CDR1 is KGHSH, CDR2 LQKENI, per germline. Trimming shortened V by 6 bases and J by 4 bases, and 24 bases separated the two germline ends. The CDR3 consists of 17 residues. The chain's CDR3 is CASSPKLEAGATYGYTF. The DNA for the CDR3 is TGTGCCAGCTCGCCGAAGCTGGAAGCAGGGGCCACCTATGGCTACACCTTC.

V gene TRBV4-1 combines with J gene TRBJ2-1; D gene uncertain. V gave up 4 bases and J gave up 6 bases, with 7 bases separating them. The V gene's germline CDR1 is MGHRA and CDR2 YSYEKL. This CDR3 has 12 amino acids. CDR3 DNA: TGCGCCAGCAGCCTAGGGTTCAATGAGCAGTTCTTC. Amino acid sequence: CASSLGFNEQFF.

The rearrangement uses TRBV28 and TRBJ1-1, with D perhaps matching TRBD1 (6 bases). CDR1 MDHEN and CDR2 SYDVKM come from the germline V gene. This CDR3 spans 14 amino acids. V was cut by 10 bases and J by 2 bases, with 17 bases left in between. CDR3 bases: TGTGCCATCAAGTACGGGACACCTAACACTGAAGCTTTCTTT. Translating it yields CAIKYGTPNTEAFF. The full variable domain, in which reference TRBV28 and TRBJ1-1 provide the parts outside the CDR3, is DVKVTQSSRYLVKRTGEKVFLECVQDMDHENMFWYRQDPGLGLRLIYFSYDVKMKEKGDIPEGYSVSREKKERFSLILESASTNQTSMYLCAIKYGTPNTEAFFGQGTRLTVV.

This clone was observed a few times. The chain is built from TRBV30 and TRBJ1-5; TRBD1 is a possible D gene (5 bases). Germline V gene sequence: CDR1 GTSNPN, CDR2 SVGIG (reference sequence). CDR3 length: 13 amino acids. Trimming took off 5 bases at V and 3 bases at J, with 11 bases between the two ends. The DNA of the CDR3 is TGTGCCTGGCGCCGGGACCCCAATCAGCCCCAGCATTTT. Amino acid sequence: CAWRRDPNQPQHF.

This chain uses TRBV4-3 with TRBJ2-2, with TRBD2 matching 7 bases. This CDR3 is built from 18 residues. V was pared by 4 bases and J by 1 base, with 12 bases of the junction left unmatched. From germline, CDR1 is LGHNA and CDR2 YSLEER. The CDR3 region has the DNA TGCGCCAGCAGCCCTTTTTATGGCGAGCGGGGGAACACCGGGGAGCTGTTTTTT. The encoded protein is CASSPFYGERGNTGELFF.

The chain links TRBV9 to TRBJ1-1; D ambiguous. The length of the CDR3 is 14 residues. Per the germline V gene, CDR1 is SGDLS and CDR2 is YYNGEE. The V end was cut by 0 bases, the J end by 0 bases, with 6 bases between. As DNA, the CDR3 is TGTGCCAGCAGCGTAGGACGGATGAACACTGAAGCTTTCTTT. Translating it yields CASSVGRMNTEAFF.

The chain links TRBV2 to TRBJ1-1; no clear D. Trimming took 2 bases from V and 1 from J, leaving 8 bases between them. The CDR3 length is 14 residues. Germline CDR1 reads SNHLY; CDR2 reads FYNNEI. CDR3 nucleotides: TGTGCCAGCAGTGAATATCCGGGGAACACTGAAGCTTTCTTT. Its translation: CASSEYPGNTEAFF.

Comment on this clone: One junction end disagrees with the germline gene, perhaps due to a read error. The chain recombines TRBV29-1 with TRBJ1-2; unclear D gene. The germline gives CDR1 SQVTM, CDR2 ANQGSEA. This CDR3 region has 8 residues. CDR3 DNA sequence: TGCAGCGTTGGCGGGAAGGACTTC. It specifies CSVGGKDF. The entire variable domain, with the rest obtained from reference TRBV29-1 and TRBJ1-2, is as follows: SAVISQKPSRDICQRGTSLTIQCQVDSQVTMMFWYRQQPGQSLTLIATANQGSEATYESGFVIDKFPISRPNLTFSTLTVSNMSPEDSSIYLCSVGGKDFGSGTRLTVV.

V usage is TRBV7-2 and J usage is TRBJ1-6; D gene ambiguous. The CDR3 is 13 residues long. CDR1 is SGHTA and CDR2 is FQGNSA in the germline V gene. Trimming stripped 3 bases from V and 6 bases from J, with 6 bases between. The CDR3 DNA is TGTGCCAGCAGCTTTGGGTTTAATTCACCCCTCCACTTT. It translates to CASSFGFNSPLHF. The full variable domain, completed using reference TRBV7-2 and TRBJ1-6, is GAGVSQSPSNKVTEKGKDVELRCDPISGHTALYWYRQSLGQGLEFLIYFQGNSAPDKSGLPSDRFSAERTGGSVSTLTIQRTQQEDSAVYLCASSFGFNSPLHFGNGTRLTVT.

This chain links TRBV4-1 with TRBJ2-7; tentatively, D is TRBD1 (6 bases). Germline-derived CDR1 and CDR2 are MGHRA and YSYEKL. The CDR3 is 13 residues long. V dropped 6 bases and J dropped 2 bases, with 11 bases sitting between them. CDR3 DNA sequence: TGCGCCAGCAGAGGGGACACAACCTACGAGCAGTACTTC. It translates to CASRGDTTYEQYF.